This TCR beta chain emerged from a study of blood T cell repertoires in COVID-19. Study information: Sites across the United States, Italy and Spain contributed samples from acute and convalescent COVID-19.

The CDR3 has 15 residues. CDR1 and CDR2 (germline): LNHDA, SQIVND (reference sequence). Deletions cut 4 bases from V and 3 bases from J, with 15 bases between. Per the original methods: The authors estimated nucleated cell counts from reference gene primer amplification. Method: immunoSEQ multiplex PCR; TCRdb's copy keeps in-frame clones and lacks some. Clone size and the V and J calls come from that table; the DNA yielded D and trimming. This table holds around 94,000 clones, 75% to 95% found once. The TCR was taken from a man between 18 and 29 years old with acute or convalescent COVID-19. Sample: peripheral blood. The chain is built from TRBV19 and TRBJ1-2, with TRBD1 as a possible D gene (6 bases). The CDR3, as DNA: TGTGCCAGTAGTACTACAGGGAGAGGGGACTATGGCTACACCTTC. It codes for CASSTTGRGDYGYTF.